These 28 T cell receptor beta chains came from one sample sequenced in a study of shared T cell receptors in the human thymus. Data came from immunoSEQ multiplex PCR; TCRdb stores just in-frame clones and leaves some out. The table shows over 650,000 clones, with more than 70% occurring only once. The same data also contributed to another study, on human thymus T cells.

Sequences were obtained from thymocytes. These receptors originate from a boy in the first two years of life with a congenital heart defect.

The chain couples TRBV7-9 to TRBJ1-2; a weak D match, TRBD1 (5 bases). CDR1 is SEHNR and CDR2 is FQNEAQ in the germline V gene (reference sequence). This CDR3 is 17 amino acids long. The V end lost 4 bases, the J end lost 1 base, and 19 bases lay between the germline ends. CDR3: CASSSGGWAEINYGYTF. CDR3 bases: TGTGCCAGCAGCTCCGGGGGATGGGCGGAGATTAACTATGGCTACACCTTC.

This chain uses TRBV12-5 with TRBJ1-2; D uncertain. The CDR3 has 12 residues. Germline V CDR1 and CDR2: LGHNT, FRNRAP. V was pared by 1 base and J by 6 bases, with 6 bases between. The CDR3 sequence: CASGLGLNGYTF. The CDR3 coding sequence is TGTGCTAGTGGTTTGGGACTAAATGGCTACACCTTC. Full variable domain (remainder filled in from reference TRBV12-5 and TRBJ1-2): DARVTQTPRHKVTEMGQEVTMRCQPILGHNTVFWYRQTMMQGLELLAYFRNRAPLDDSGMPKDRFSAEMPDATLATLKIQPSEPRDSAVYFCASGLGLNGYTFGSGTRLTVV.

The rearrangement joins TRBV6-6 to TRBJ1-3; possibly TRBD1 for D (5 bases). CDR3 size: 15 residues. Germline loops: CDR1 MNHNY, CDR2 SVGAGI (reference sequence). Trimming cost V 4 bases and J 0 bases, with 10 bases left between them. CDR3 in amino acids: CASSFEDNSGNTIYF. In nucleotides, the CDR3 is TGTGCCAGCAGTTTCGAGGACAACTCTGGAAACACCATATATTTT.

V gene TRBV14 combines with J gene TRBJ1-6, with a tentative D call TRBD1 (6 bases). This CDR3 is 15 amino acids long. V was trimmed by 3 bases and J by 6 bases, leaving 12 bases between them. Per the germline V gene, CDR1 is SGHDN and CDR2 is FVKESK. The CDR3 here is CASSQRTASNSPLHF. The CDR3 DNA follows: TGTGCCAGCAGCCAGCGGACAGCGAGTAATTCACCCCTCCACTTT.

The chain has TRBV15 and TRBJ1-3; D call uncertain. Trimming shortened V by 8 bases and J by 4 bases, and 12 bases separated the two germline ends. The CDR3 runs 13 residues. CDR1 and CDR2 from the germline V gene are LNHNV and YYDKDF (reference sequence). This chain's CDR3 is CATDAREGNTIYF. The DNA of the CDR3 is TGTGCCACCGATGCCCGGGAGGGAAACACCATATATTTT.

This chain links TRBV7-2 with TRBJ1-6; D may be TRBD1 (5 bases). The ends were cut back, 3 bases at V and 7 bases at J, with 13 bases in the middle. The CDR3 is made up of 15 amino acids. Germline V gene data show CDR1 as SGHTA and CDR2 as FQGNSA. Written as DNA, the CDR3 is TGTGCCAGCAGCTTGTTGACAGATTTAAATTCACCCCTCCACTTT. Encoded protein: CASSLLTDLNSPLHF.

The chain recombines TRBV4-3 with TRBJ2-1, with no clear D. CDR1 is LGHNA and CDR2 is YSLEER in the germline V gene. V gave up 1 base and J gave up 6 bases, with 19 bases separating them. There are 17 residues in the CDR3. The DNA of the CDR3 is TGCGCCAGCAGCCAAGTTCTCCGGAGTCGGCATAGCAATGAGCAGTTCTTC. It codes for CASSQVLRSRHSNEQFF.

The rearrangement joins TRBV5-1 to TRBJ2-7; 9 bases are a match to TRBD1. V lost 7 bases, J lost 12 bases, and 11 bases stayed unmatched. Looked up from germline, CDR1 is SGHRS and CDR2 is YFSETQ. This CDR3 region has 12 residues. The CDR3 sequence is CASGTGISSMYF. The CDR3 nucleotides are TGCGCCAGCGGGACAGGGATCTCGTCGATGTACTTC.

This chain connects TRBV28 to TRBJ2-1; 13 nucleotides agree with TRBD2. With V trimmed by 6 bases and J by 1 base, 12 bases remained unmatched. CDR3 length: 19 amino acids. Germline V gene sequence: CDR1 MDHEN, CDR2 SYDVKM. This CDR3 is CASRRRTSGGQGSYNEQFF. CDR3 in DNA: TGTGCCAGCAGGAGGAGGACTAGCGGGGGACAGGGGTCCTACAATGAGCAGTTCTTC.

The chain joins TRBV30 to TRBJ2-1; 10 bases agree with TRBD2. Germline trimming cut 0 bases from V and 9 bases from J; bases unmatched to any gene: 8. The germline CDR1 and CDR2 sequences are GTSNPN and SVGIG (reference sequence). This CDR3 comprises 15 residues. DNA for the CDR3: TGTGCCTGGAGTGTAGAGAGCGGGAGGGCCCGTGAGCAGTTCTTC. Translated, it gives CAWSVESGRAREQFF.

The gene calls are TRBV28 and TRBJ2-5, with 8 bases matching TRBD2. In germline, CDR1 is MDHEN, CDR2 SYDVKM. The J segment lost 13 bases and the V segment lost 6 bases, leaving 10 bases of the junction unmatched. The CDR3 has 12 residues. CDR3: CASSRTSREGYF. The DNA of the CDR3 is TGTGCCAGCAGCCGGACTAGCCGGGAGGGGTACTTC.

The chain recombines TRBV6-1 with TRBJ1-1, with 7 bases fitting TRBD1. The ends lost 3 bases at V and 4 bases at J; junction bases unmatched: 2. There are 13 residues in the CDR3. CDR1 MNHNS and CDR2 SASEGT come from the germline V gene. DNA for the CDR3: TGTGCCAGCAGTGACTACAGGGGCACTGAAGCTTTCTTT. As protein: CASSDYRGTEAFF.

Only one count was recorded for this clone. This sequence joins TRBV7-6 and TRBJ1-4; no definite D call. Germline V lookup: CDR1 SGHVS, CDR2 FNYEAQ. V lost 0 bases and J 0 bases, leaving 8 bases between the germline ends. The CDR3 is 16 amino acids. CDR3 DNA sequence: TGTGCCAGCAGCTTAGCGCAGGATTCAACTAATGAAAAACTGTTTTTT. Its protein product is CASSLAQDSTNEKLFF.

The J gene is TRBJ1-1, the V gene TRBV10-2; weak D call: TRBD1 (5 bases). The CDR3 runs to 19 residues. Looked up from germline, CDR1 is WSHSY and CDR2 is SAAADI. Trimming left V 7 bases short and J 4 bases short, with 31 bases between. The CDR3 loop is CASISRGFSGLQVTTEAFF. CDR3 DNA sequence: TGCGCCAGCATCTCTCGTGGGTTCTCAGGGTTACAGGTGACCACTGAAGCTTTCTTT.

Details on this clone: Other nucleotide sequences in the sample specify the same CDR3. This chain uses TRBV28 with TRBJ1-6; TRBD1 agrees at 7 bases. The CDR3 sequence is 15 residues long. Germline V gene data show CDR1 as MDHEN and CDR2 as SYDVKM. Trimming took 6 bases from V and 6 from J; bases not matched to a gene: 8. The DNA of the CDR3 is TGTGCCAGCAGCCGCAGACAGGGCGGTAATTCACCCCTCCACTTT. Its translation: CASSRRQGGNSPLHF.

The V and J genes are TRBV11-2 and TRBJ2-3; D perhaps matches TRBD2 (5 bases). This CDR3 is built from 15 residues. V was clipped by 1 base and J by 3 bases, with 11 bases between them. Germline V gene data show CDR1 as SGHAT and CDR2 as FQNNGV. This chain's CDR3 is CASSLGGYPTDTQYF. The CDR3, as DNA: TGTGCCAGCAGCTTAGGAGGGTACCCAACAGATACGCAGTATTTT.

This rearrangement joins TRBV7-8 to TRBJ2-7; the D is unclear. Germline V lookup: CDR1 SGHVS, CDR2 FQNEAQ. The V end was cut by 0 bases, the J end by 3 bases, with 3 bases between. The CDR3 is 12 residues long. CDR3 in DNA: TGTGCCAGCAGCTTAGCTAACTACGAGCAGTACTTC. Translation: CASSLANYEQYF.

V gene TRBV27 combines with J gene TRBJ2-1; tentative D call: TRBD1 (5 bases). Trimming cost V 5 bases and J 6 bases, with 17 bases left between them. CDR3 length: 15 amino acids. Germline-derived CDR1 and CDR2 are MNHEY and SMNVEV (reference sequence). CDR3 coding DNA: TGTGCCAGCAGTAGATTACAGGTCCGTGCCAATGAGCAGTTCTTC. Its protein is CASSRLQVRANEQFF.

This clone was detected only a few times. The CDR3 sequence is CASSPRQGACYTF. CDR3 sequence (DNA): TGTGCCAGTAGCCCACGACAGGGGGCCTGCTACACCTTC. The V gene is TRBV19, the J gene TRBJ1-2, with TRBD1 matching 10 bases. J was trimmed by 9 bases and V by 6 bases; bases with no gene match: 7. Germline-derived CDR1 and CDR2 are LNHDA and SQIVND (reference sequence). This CDR3 has 13 amino acids.

This clone was recorded only once. The J gene is TRBJ1-4, the V gene TRBV13; perhaps TRBD1 as D (6 bases). CDR1 is PRHDT and CDR2 is FYEKMQ in the germline V gene (reference sequence). The CDR3 extends over 14 amino acids. V lost 6 bases and J lost 5, with 13 bases in between. The DNA for the CDR3 is TGTGCCAGCAGTTCACAGGGAGGGAATGAAAAACTGTTTTTT. Its protein product is CASSSQGGNEKLFF.

The chain joins TRBV30 to TRBJ2-1; 8 bases map to TRBD2. The CDR3 loop spans 13 amino acids. CDR1 and CDR2 (germline): GTSNPN, SVGIG (reference sequence). The trim removed 0 bases at V and 8 bases at J, leaving 3 bases unmatched. DNA for the CDR3: TGTGCCTGGAGTGTCGGAGCGGGGGATGAGCAGTTCTTC. Translating it yields CAWSVGAGDEQFF. Drawing the rest from reference TRBV30 and TRBJ2-1, the complete variable domain is SQTIHQWPATLVQPVGSPLSLECTVEGTSNPNLYWYRQAAGRGLQLLFYSVGIGQISSEVPQNLSASRPQDRQFILSSKKLLLSDSGFYLCAWSVGAGDEQFFGPGTRLTVL.

The V gene is TRBV20-1, the J gene TRBJ2-7, with D hard to call. Germline V CDR1 and CDR2: DFQATT, SNEGSKA (reference sequence). CDR3 length: 11 residues. V was cut by 1 base and J by 7 bases, with 8 bases left in between. CDR3 loop: CSARGASEQYF. CDR3 in DNA: TGCAGTGCTAGAGGAGCGAGTGAGCAGTACTTC.

The CDR3 loop reads CASSHVMTGISYNSPLHF. DNA for the CDR3: TGCGCCAGCAGCCACGTCATGACAGGGATCTCCTATAATTCACCCCTCCACTTT. The V gene is TRBV4-1, the J gene TRBJ1-6; 7 nucleotides match TRBD1. V gave up 3 bases and J gave up 0 bases; unmatched junction bases: 8. Germline V gene lookup returns CDR1 MGHRA and CDR2 YSYEKL. The CDR3 is made up of 18 amino acids.

CDR3 loop: CASSQDPRTETEAFF. The CDR3 region has the DNA TGCGCCAGCAGCCAAGACCCAAGGACAGAGACTGAAGCTTTCTTT. The chain carries TRBV4-3 and TRBJ1-1, with D perhaps TRBD1 (6 bases). Trimming removed 0 bases at V and 5 bases at J, with 13 bases between. CDR1 and CDR2 from the germline V gene are LGHNA and YSLEER. The CDR3 is 15 residues long.

The V call is TRBV11-3, the J call TRBJ2-3, with D possibly matching TRBD1 (5 bases). CDR1 and CDR2 from the germline V gene are SGHNT and YENEEA. V shed 1 base and J shed 2 bases, with 10 bases lying between them. This CDR3 has 15 residues. This CDR3 is CASSLGTTDTDTQYF. In DNA, the CDR3 is TGTGCCAGCAGCTTAGGGACGACAGACACAGATACGCAGTATTTT.

This chain uses TRBV7-9 with TRBJ2-5; maybe TRBD2 (5 bases). The V gene lost 1 base and the J gene lost 5 bases, with 11 bases spanning the gap. Germline CDR1 reads SEHNR; CDR2 reads FQNEAQ (reference sequence). The CDR3 is made up of 14 amino acids. The CDR3 DNA reads TGTGCCAGCAGCTTAGTCGGGGTCGGGGAGACCCAGTACTTC. It yields the protein CASSLVGVGETQYF.

The rearrangement joins TRBV11-3 to TRBJ2-7; tentatively, D is TRBD1 (5 bases). The V gene's germline CDR1 is SGHNT and CDR2 YENEEA. There are 13 residues in the CDR3. Trimming removed 1 base at V and 2 bases at J, with 6 bases between. The CDR3 DNA reads TGTGCCAGCAGCTTAGGGACACCCTACGAGCAGTACTTC. It yields the protein CASSLGTPYEQYF. Looking up the rest from reference TRBV11-3 and TRBJ2-7 gives the full variable domain: EAGVVQSPRYKIIEKKQPVAFWCNPISGHNTLYWYLQNLGQGPELLIRYENEEAVDDSQLPKDRFSAERLKGVDSTLKIQPAELGDSAVYLCASSLGTPYEQYFGPGTRLTVT.

The rearrangement joins TRBV11-2 to TRBJ2-1; 7 bases align to TRBD2. The CDR3 spans 15 residues. Germline V gene sequence: CDR1 SGHAT, CDR2 FQNNGV. V shed 5 bases, J shed 7 bases, and the junction held 11 bases outside the gene matches. CDR3: CASSPPGLQINEQFF. The CDR3 DNA reads as TGTGCCAGCAGCCCCCCGGGACTACAGATTAATGAGCAGTTCTTC.